The 3 T cell receptor beta chains listed next were all sequenced from one sample in a study of T cells in Graves' hyperthyroidism and ophthalmopathy. The CDR3 regions of TCR beta were amplified from RNA transcripts. HTBI primers drove first-round RT-PCR of the TCR CDR3. Each CDR3 protein gets one entry after TCRdb re-called the multiplex PCR reads with MiXCR. The repertoire holds over 450,000 distinct CDR3 sequences, with over 15% as singletons. Sequencing input: blood. The source is a young woman with Graves' ophthalmopathy.

This clonotype was counted many times. This chain uses TRBV7-2 with TRBJ2-1, with D tentatively TRBD2 (6 bases). The V gene's germline CDR1 is SGHTA and CDR2 FQGNSA. Trimming left V 5 bases short and J 8 bases short, with 31 bases between. The CDR3 is 19 residues long. CDR3 coding DNA: TGTGCCAGCAGCATTCCCAGCGGGCACGGGGCGGGAAGGCTGGATGAGCAGTTCTTC. Residues: CASSIPSGHGAGRLDEQFF.

This clonotype was recorded a few times. The chain combines TRBV30 with TRBJ2-1, with 7 bases identical to TRBD1. Germline CDR1 reads GTSNPN; CDR2 reads SVGIG (reference sequence). V gave up 3 bases and J gave up 8 bases; unmatched junction bases: 13. This CDR3 has 15 residues. CDR3 DNA: TGTGCCTGGAGCTCATACAGGGGAAGGAAAGATGAGCAGTTCTTC. Its translation is CAWSSYRGRKDEQFF.

In this sample, this clonotype turned up many times. The V and J genes are TRBV9 and TRBJ2-5; the D is unclear. Trimming shortened V by 0 bases and J by 3 bases, and 9 bases separated the two germline ends. The germline gives CDR1 SGDLS, CDR2 YYNGEE. The CDR3 has 14 residues. Written as DNA, the CDR3 is TGTGCCAGCAGCGTAGGAGTTGGAGAAGAGACCCAGTACTTC. This encodes CASSVGVGEETQYF.